This T cell receptor (beta chain) was observed in a study of shared clonotypes between healthy human individuals. This clone has a handful of counts. Without sorting, samples used some 84 million PBMCs for genomic DNA. Investigators spread the genomic DNA of each subset evenly over several immunoSEQ plates. TCRdb's table, derived via immunoSEQ multiplex PCR, lists solely in-frame clones and lacks some. The sample lists hundreds of thousands of clones; roughly 72% were seen once. Germline CDR1 is MGHRA and CDR2 is YSYEKL. V was clipped by 0 bases and J by 1 base, with 6 bases between them. CDR3 length: 14 residues.

The rearrangement uses TRBV4-1 and TRBJ1-1, with no clear D. The TCR originated in a woman aged 40 to 49 in good health. Some clones in this sample may be carry-over from other donors' samples. What was sequenced was PBMCs. Here the CDR3 DNA reads TGCGCCAGCAGCCAAGAGATACGGAACACTGAAGCTTTCTTT. Translated: CASSQEIRNTEAFF.